A single sample gave rise to the 27 T cell receptor beta chains below, sequenced in a study of PD-1 blockade in classical Hodgkin lymphoma. Sample time point: newly diagnosed, previously untreated cHL patient sample. Magnetic negative selection was used to purify CD8+ T cells from thawed PBMCs. Produced via immunoSEQ multiplex PCR; TCRdb's table is partial and in-frame only. The sample includes 15,000 or so clones, around 90% of them seen just once. Sequenced sample: CD8+ T cells from blood. The receptor source for this set is a human donor with classical Hodgkin lymphoma.

The chain couples TRBV6-6 to TRBJ2-1; perhaps TRBD2 as D (5 bases). There are 11 residues in the CDR3. CDR1 MNHNY and CDR2 SVGAGI come from the germline V gene (reference sequence). V lost 6 bases and J 9 bases, leaving 9 bases between the germline ends. The CDR3 loop is CASSRGGEQFF. CDR3 bases: TGTGCCAGCAGCCGCGGAGGTGAGCAGTTCTTC.

The CDR3, as DNA: TGCAGCGTTGGTGACAGGGGCTTCAACGAGCAGTACTTC. Translated, it gives CSVGDRGFNEQYF. This chain connects TRBV29-1 to TRBJ2-7, with 8 positions matching TRBD1. This CDR3 has 13 residues. The trim removed 4 bases at V and 5 bases at J, leaving 7 bases unmatched. Germline V gene sequence: CDR1 SQVTM, CDR2 ANQGSEA.

The chain uses TRBV27 and TRBJ2-2, with D possibly matching TRBD2 (5 bases). The CDR3 length is 13 residues. Trimming took off 7 bases at V and 4 bases at J, with 10 bases between the two ends. Germline lookup yields CDR1 MNHEY and CDR2 SMNVEV (reference sequence). The CDR3 spells CASNQGSTGELFF. The CDR3 DNA is TGTGCCAGCAACCAAGGGAGCACCGGGGAGCTGTTTTTT.

This clone was seen a single time. This sequence joins TRBV9 and TRBJ2-1; 9 bases line up with TRBD2. CDR3 length: 17 amino acids. CDR1 is SGDLS and CDR2 is YYNGEE in the germline V gene. The ends lost 4 bases at V and 10 bases at J; junction bases unmatched: 18. The CDR3 coding sequence is TGTGCCAGCAGCCTCAGGCGTGATTCGCGGGAGGGAGGAGAGCAGTTCTTC. This codes for CASSLRRDSREGGEQFF.

The chain has TRBV10-2 and TRBJ2-7, with D unclear. This CDR3 is built from 15 residues. V was cut by 3 bases and J by 2 bases, with 14 bases left in between. Germline V lookup: CDR1 WSHSY, CDR2 SAAADI. CDR3 region: CASSDEWTGAYEQYV. The CDR3 DNA is TGCGCCAGCAGTGATGAGTGGACCGGAGCCTACGAGCAGTACGTC.

V gene TRBV13 combines with J gene TRBJ1-2, with D unresolved. This CDR3 comprises 13 residues. V was shortened by 1 base and J by 6 bases, with 9 bases between the two germline ends. Germline loops: CDR1 PRHDT, CDR2 FYEKMQ (reference sequence). CDR3 region: CASSLEGFDGYTF. In nucleotides, the CDR3 is TGTGCCAGCAGCTTAGAAGGGTTTGATGGCTACACCTTC.

The chain combines TRBV5-4 with TRBJ2-2, with D hard to call. Between the trimmed V and J ends, which lost 1 base and 0 bases, there was a span of 7 bases. Germline-derived CDR1 and CDR2 are SGHNT and YYREEE (reference sequence). CDR3 length: 15 amino acids. The CDR3 bases are TGTGCCAGCAGCTTGAAGTCCTCGAACACCGGGGAGCTGTTTTTT. It is translated as CASSLKSSNTGELFF.

The chain employs TRBV9 and TRBJ2-1, with 10 positions matching TRBD2. V lost 0 bases, J lost 2 bases, and 2 bases stayed unmatched. The CDR3 runs to 16 residues. Germline values: CDR1 SGDLS, CDR2 YYNGEE. As DNA, the CDR3 is TGTGCCAGCAGCGTAGCCACTAGCGGGACCTACAATGAGCAGTTCTTC. Its translation: CASSVATSGTYNEQFF.

The chain joins TRBV4-1 to TRBJ2-3; D gene ambiguous. This CDR3 comprises 18 residues. Per germline, CDR1 MGHRA and CDR2 YSYEKL. V lost 1 base and J lost 4, with 21 bases in between. CDR3 sequence: CASSQVLGLLNQADTQYF. The CDR3 nucleotides are TGCGCCAGCAGCCAAGTATTAGGGCTATTGAACCAAGCAGATACGCAGTATTTT.

The V call is TRBV7-9, the J call TRBJ2-7; TRBD2 agrees at 11 bases. CDR3 length: 13 residues. Germline V gene sequence: CDR1 SEHNR, CDR2 FQNEAQ (reference sequence). Germline trimming cut 5 bases from V and 4 bases from J; bases unmatched to any gene: 1. The CDR3 is CASSGTSGYEQYF. CDR3 bases: TGTGCCAGCAGCGGGACTAGCGGTTACGAGCAGTACTTC.

This chain uses TRBV6-1 with TRBJ1-5, with 7 bases identical to TRBD1. After removal of 2 bases from V and 7 bases from J, the junction contained 8 bases not matched to a gene. This CDR3 is built from 15 residues. Looked up from germline, CDR1 is MNHNS and CDR2 is SASEGT. The DNA of the CDR3 is TGTGCCAGCAGTGAATTCCCTGAGGGGGCCCAGCCCCAGCATTTT. Residues: CASSEFPEGAQPQHF.

The chain carries TRBV9 and TRBJ2-2, with D perhaps matching TRBD1 (5 bases). Germline V gene lookup returns CDR1 SGDLS and CDR2 YYNGEE. The CDR3 length is 14 residues. With 0 bases removed from V and 5 bases from J, the gap between germline ends came to 8 bases. Written as DNA, the CDR3 is TGTGCCAGCAGCGTAGTGGCAGGGACCGGGGAGCTGTTTTTT. It specifies CASSVVAGTGELFF.

V is TRBV19 and J is TRBJ2-1, with D unresolved. The ends were cut back, 1 base at V and 6 bases at J, with 7 bases in the middle. Germline assignment: CDR1 LNHDA and CDR2 SQIVND (reference sequence). The CDR3 is made up of 13 amino acids. The CDR3 protein is CASSIVTFNEQFF. For the CDR3, the DNA is TGTGCCAGTAGTATAGTCACCTTCAATGAGCAGTTCTTC.

This sequence joins TRBV27 and TRBJ2-7; either TRBD1 or TRBD2 may supply D (7 bases each). This CDR3 contains 15 residues. Germline V lookup: CDR1 MNHEY, CDR2 SMNVEV (reference sequence). Trimming shortened V by 6 bases and J by 6 bases, and 21 bases separated the two germline ends. In DNA form, the CDR3 reads TGTGCCAGCAGCCCACTCCAGGGGGGGGTAGGCGAGCAGTACGTC. Translating it yields CASSPLQGGVGEQYV.

The chain carries TRBV7-9 and TRBJ2-3, with 7 bases identical to TRBD1. CDR3 length: 17 amino acids. CDR1 is SEHNR and CDR2 is FQNEAQ in the germline V gene (reference sequence). The trim removed 5 bases at V and 4 bases at J, leaving 15 bases unmatched. CDR3 nucleotides: TGTGCCAGCAGCGAGAGTCCTACAGGGGCGGTGGCAGATACGCAGTATTTT. The encoded protein is CASSESPTGAVADTQYF.

The chain couples TRBV15 to TRBJ2-7; D is unresolved. V was cut by 6 bases and J by 1 base, with 10 bases left in between. This CDR3 is built from 13 residues. Germline assignment: CDR1 LNHNV and CDR2 YYDKDF (reference sequence). CDR3 in DNA: TGTGCCACCAGGGGGAAAGCTTCCTACGAGCAGTACTTC. Its translation is CATRGKASYEQYF. Based on the CDR3 plus reference TRBV15 and TRBJ2-7, the full variable domain is DAMVIQNPRYQVTQFGKPVTLSCSQTLNHNVMYWYQQKSSQAPKLLFHYYDKDFNNEADTPDNFQSRRPNTSFCFLDIRSPGLGDTAMYLCATRGKASYEQYFGPGTRLTVT.

The chain has TRBV19 and TRBJ1-2, with unresolved D. From germline, CDR1 is LNHDA and CDR2 SQIVND (reference sequence). Trimming took off 5 bases at V and 2 bases at J, with 15 bases between the two ends. This CDR3 contains 15 residues. The CDR3 bases are TGTGCCAGTAGTCTACCGCTGGGCGACAACTATGGCTACACCTTC. Protein: CASSLPLGDNYGYTF.

V gene TRBV11-2 combines with J gene TRBJ2-2; no reliable D call. The CDR3 contains 14 residues. Germline V gene lookup returns CDR1 SGHAT and CDR2 FQNNGV. V was clipped by 3 bases and J by 1 base, with 6 bases between them. CDR3 amino acids: CASSFELNTGELFF. CDR3 in DNA: TGTGCCAGCAGCTTCGAACTGAACACCGGGGAGCTGTTTTTT.

J is TRBJ1-1 and V is TRBV7-3; no definite D call. The germline gives CDR1 SGHTA, CDR2 FQGTGA. This CDR3 spans 15 amino acids. The V end was cut by 5 bases, the J end by 0 bases, with 13 bases between. The CDR3 nucleotides are TGTGCCAGCAGCCCCCCCGAGAACATGAACACTGAAGCTTTCTTT. Translating it yields CASSPPENMNTEAFF.

V and J are TRBV6-5 and TRBJ2-7; TRBD1 aligns across 7 bases. Germline V gene data show CDR1 as MNHEY and CDR2 as SVGAGI. The CDR3 runs to 15 residues. V lost 6 bases and J lost 0; bases outside the gene matches: 8. The CDR3 sequence: CASSHEGGSSYEQYF. DNA for the CDR3: TGTGCCAGCAGCCACGAAGGGGGCTCCTCCTACGAGCAGTACTTC.

The chain combines TRBV7-9 with TRBJ2-3; 9 nucleotides align to TRBD2. This CDR3 contains 16 residues. Germline V gene data show CDR1 as SEHNR and CDR2 as FQNEAQ (reference sequence). V gave up 4 bases and J gave up 0 bases; unmatched junction bases: 5. The CDR3 sequence is CASSSLTSGSTDTQYF. CDR3 nucleotide sequence: TGTGCCAGCAGCTCCCTAACTAGCGGGAGCACAGATACGCAGTATTTT. Full variable domain (rest looked up from reference TRBV7-9 and TRBJ2-3): DTGVSQNPRHKITKRGQNVTFRCDPISEHNRLYWYRQTLGQGPEFLTYFQNEAQLEKSRLLSDRFSAERPKGSFSTLEIQRTEQGDSAMYLCASSSLTSGSTDTQYFGPGTRLTVL.

This clone was found once. The chain employs TRBV5-1 and TRBJ1-1, with 8 bases aligning to TRBD1. The CDR3 has 14 amino acids. CDR1 is SGHRS and CDR2 is YFSETQ in the germline V gene. V was pared by 4 bases and J by 9 bases, with 11 bases of the junction left unmatched. CDR3 region: CASSAMTGEVKAFF. As DNA, the CDR3 is TGCGCCAGCAGCGCAATGACAGGGGAAGTGAAAGCTTTCTTT.

The rearrangement joins TRBV7-2 to TRBJ2-7, with unresolved D. The CDR3 covers 13 residues. Trimming removed 3 bases at V and 0 bases at J, with 6 bases between. Germline CDR1 SGHTA, CDR2 FQGNSA. The CDR3 sequence is CASSFYVSYEQYV. The CDR3 DNA reads as TGTGCCAGCAGCTTCTATGTCTCCTACGAGCAGTACGTC.

The chain is built from TRBV9 and TRBJ1-2, with a weak D call TRBD1 (5 bases). The CDR3 contains 14 residues. Trimming took 3 bases from V and 2 from J, leaving 11 bases between them. Per the germline V gene, CDR1 is SGDLS and CDR2 is YYNGEE. CDR3 residues: CASSGMTENYGYTF. For the CDR3, the DNA is TGTGCCAGCAGCGGAATGACAGAGAACTATGGCTACACCTTC.

V is TRBV10-3 and J is TRBJ1-2, with TRBD1 matching 8 bases. V trimming: 6 bases; J trimming: 8 bases; junction bases outside the gene matches: 8. Germline V gene sequence: CDR1 ENHRY, CDR2 SYGVKD. The CDR3 loop spans 13 amino acids. The CDR3 nucleotides are TGTGCCATCAGCCTCCAGGGGGCGCGGGGCTACACCTTC. Amino acid sequence: CAISLQGARGYTF.

The genes are TRBV2 and TRBJ2-7; maybe TRBD2 (6 bases). This CDR3 has 17 residues. Germline V gives CDR1 SNHLY, CDR2 FYNNEI. V was pared by 6 bases and J by 2 bases, with 23 bases between. CDR3 sequence (DNA): TGTGCCAGCAGGAACCCCGTGGCGGGCGGGATTACCTACGAGCAGTACTTC. Amino acids: CASRNPVAGGITYEQYF.

This sequence joins TRBV6-6 and TRBJ2-7; no clear D gene. This CDR3 has 12 amino acids. V was shortened by 2 bases and J by 4 bases, with 6 bases between the two germline ends. The germline V gene has CDR1 MNHNY and CDR2 SVGAGI (reference sequence). The CDR3 here is CASSYGVYEQYF. DNA of the CDR3: TGTGCCAGCAGTTACGGGGTTTACGAGCAGTACTTC.